This T cell receptor (beta chain) was documented in a study of blood T cells in healthy people across ages. Looking at the study overall: Per two T cells, about one barcoded beta molecule was captured through template switching. Whole-study results and caveats: Versus aged donors, long-lived donors had higher diversity and more naive CD4+ cells.

Each donor was a healthy Caucasian individual from Russia, aged about 6 to 95. Remarks on this clonotype: Antigen unknown.

The CDR3 length is 15 residues. V was pared by 6 bases and J by 5 bases, with 12 bases of the junction left unmatched. In germline, CDR1 is DFQATT, CDR2 SNEGSKA (reference sequence). It was with a sample-barcoded 5' primer and a J-beta primer mix that a second PCR of roughly 7 to 11 cycles was run. Each CDR3 protein gets one entry after TCRdb re-called the 5' RACE reads with MiXCR. The sample includes around 1,500,000 distinct CDR3 sequences, approximately 42% of them seen just once. This receptor was taken from a young woman in good health. The chain is built from TRBV20-1 and TRBJ2-7; 11 bases agree with TRBD2. Sequenced input: blood. CDR3 amino acids: CSAESLTSGIDEQYF. The DNA for the CDR3 is TGCAGTGCCGAAAGCTTGACTAGCGGGATCGACGAGCAGTACTTC.